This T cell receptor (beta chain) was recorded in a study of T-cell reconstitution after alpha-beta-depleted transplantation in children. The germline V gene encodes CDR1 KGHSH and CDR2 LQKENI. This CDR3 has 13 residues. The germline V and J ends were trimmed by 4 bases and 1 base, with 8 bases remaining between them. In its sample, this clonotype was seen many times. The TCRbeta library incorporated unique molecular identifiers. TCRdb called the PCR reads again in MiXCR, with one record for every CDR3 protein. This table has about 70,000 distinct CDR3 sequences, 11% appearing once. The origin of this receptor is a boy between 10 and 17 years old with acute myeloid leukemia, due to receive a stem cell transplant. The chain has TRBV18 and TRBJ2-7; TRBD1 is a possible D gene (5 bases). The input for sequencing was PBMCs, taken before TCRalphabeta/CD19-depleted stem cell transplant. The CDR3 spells CASSLDRSYEQYV. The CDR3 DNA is TGTGCCAGCTCACTCGACAGATCCTACGAGCAGTACGTC.